Sequencing of this T cell receptor beta chain was carried out in a study of human thymus T cells. The study used thymus tissue resected during corrective heart surgery. For this clone: Its antigen remains unknown.

V lost 5 bases to trimming and J lost 0 bases, with 17 bases between them. Germline CDR1 ENHRY, CDR2 SYGVKD. This CDR3 has 17 residues. Study-level findings and limits: What related research reported was that thymic repertoires overlapped highly among unrelated individuals.

Profiled with immunoSEQ multiplex PCR; TCRdb holds only in-frame clones, not every one. This table holds 55,000 to 85,000 clones, roughly 94% found once. The material sequenced was thymus tissue. This TCR came from a girl under three years old with a congenital heart defect but otherwise immunologically healthy. The rearrangement links TRBV10-3 to TRBJ1-3, with a possible D match to TRBD1 (6 bases). CDR3 sequence reads: CAISTHPGDLSGNTIYF. CDR3 coding DNA: TGTGCCATCAGTACACATCCAGGGGATCTCTCTGGAAACACCATATATTTT.